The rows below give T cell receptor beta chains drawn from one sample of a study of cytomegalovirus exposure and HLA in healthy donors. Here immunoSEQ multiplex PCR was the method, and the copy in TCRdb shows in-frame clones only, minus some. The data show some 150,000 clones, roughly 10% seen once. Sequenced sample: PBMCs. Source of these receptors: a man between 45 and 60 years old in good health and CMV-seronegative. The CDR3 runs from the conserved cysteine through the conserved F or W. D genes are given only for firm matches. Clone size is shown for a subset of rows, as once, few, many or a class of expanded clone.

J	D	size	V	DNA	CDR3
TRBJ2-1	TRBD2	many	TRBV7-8	TGTGCCAGCAGCCCGACTAGCGGGAGTAAGTATGAGCAGTTCTTC	CASSPTSGSKYEQFF
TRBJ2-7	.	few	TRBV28	TGTGCCACCCGGGGACATCCCTACGAGCAGTACTTC	CATRGHPYEQYF
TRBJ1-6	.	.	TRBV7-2	TGTGCCAGCAGCTTGGGGGGATTTAATTCACCCCTCCACTTT	CASSLGGFNSPLHF
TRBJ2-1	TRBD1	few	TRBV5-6	TGTGCCACCGCCCTGGGACAGGGCTCATCTGAGCAGTTCTTC	CATALGQGSSEQFF
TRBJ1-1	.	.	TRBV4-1	TGCGCCAGCAGCCAAGATGAGAGGGTGGCTTTCTTT	CASSQDERVAFF
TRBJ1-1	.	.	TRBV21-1	TGTGCCAGCAGCCACACAGGACCTGAAGCTTTCTTT	CASSHTGPEAFF
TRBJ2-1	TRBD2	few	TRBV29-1	TGCAGCGTCCGAACTAGCGGGGGGGACAATGAGCAGTTCTTC	CSVRTSGGDNEQFF
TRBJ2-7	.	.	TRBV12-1	TGTGCCAGCAGCTTTGGATCACTCGAGCAGTACTTC	CASSFGSLEQYF
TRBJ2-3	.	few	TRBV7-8	TGTGCCAGCAGCTTAGGGGTAGCAGCTACTAGCACAGATACGCAGTATTTT	CASSLGVAATSTDTQYF
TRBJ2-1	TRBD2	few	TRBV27	TGTGCCAGCAGTTTTAGGGCTAGCGGGGCCGACAATGAGCAGTTCTTC	CASSFRASGADNEQFF
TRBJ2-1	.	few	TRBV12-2	TGTGCAAGTCGCTTAGCGTGGGTGAGGACAACGCATTACAATGAGCAGTTCTTC	CASRLAWVRTTHYNEQFF
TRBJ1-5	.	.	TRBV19	TGTGCCAGTAGTATGTCAGGGATGGATCAGCCCCAGCATTTT	CASSMSGMDQPQHF
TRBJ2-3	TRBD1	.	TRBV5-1	TGCGCCAGCAGCTTGGGACAGGGTGTTTCCACAGATACGCAGTATTTT	CASSLGQGVSTDTQYF
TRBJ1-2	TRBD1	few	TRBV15	TGTGCCACCAGCAGAGGACAGGGGGCGTTACATGGCTACACCTTC	CATSRGQGALHGYTF
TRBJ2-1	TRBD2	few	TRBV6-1	TGTGCCCACACTTCTAGCGGGGGGGGGAATGAGCAGTTCTTC	CAHTSSGGGNEQFF
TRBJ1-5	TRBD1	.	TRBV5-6	TGTGCCAGCAGCCCAGGGGGCGCGCGGCAGCCCCAGCATTTT	CASSPGGARQPQHF
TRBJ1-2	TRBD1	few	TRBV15	TGTGCCACCAGAAGAGGGGGCGGGACCTATGGCTACACCTTC	CATRRGGGTYGYTF
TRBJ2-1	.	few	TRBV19	TGTGCCAGTAGTATGGGCCAGAACAATGAGCAGTTCTTC	CASSMGQNNEQFF
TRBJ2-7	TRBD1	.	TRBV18	TGTGCCAGCTCACAACGGACAGGGGAATACGAGCAGTACTTC	CASSQRTGEYEQYF
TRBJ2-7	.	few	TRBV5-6	TGTGCCAGCAGCTACAGGAGCTACGAGCAGTACTTC	CASSYRSYEQYF
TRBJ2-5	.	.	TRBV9	TGTGCCAGCAGCCTAGGTGGGGCGGGGGCGTACCAAGAGACCCAGTACTTC	CASSLGGAGAYQETQYF
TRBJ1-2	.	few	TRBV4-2	TGTGCCAGCAGCCAAGACCGAGTTGGTAACTATGGCTACACCTTC	CASSQDRVGNYGYTF
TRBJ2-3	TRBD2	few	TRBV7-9	TGTGCCAGCAGCTTAGATTCAGGCGGGGGGGCGGATACGCAGTATTTT	CASSLDSGGGADTQYF
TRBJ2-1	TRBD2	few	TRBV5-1	TGCGCCAGCAGCGCGGGGGGCTTGGCAGAGAATGAGCAGTTCTTC	CASSAGGLAENEQFF
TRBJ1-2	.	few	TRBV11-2	TGTGCCAGCAGCCCACAGGAAAACTATGGCTACACCTTC	CASSPQENYGYTF
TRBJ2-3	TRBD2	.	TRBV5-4	TGTGCCAGCAGCTTGGACGCGGGAGTATCAGATAAGCAGTATTTT	CASSLDAGVSDKQYF
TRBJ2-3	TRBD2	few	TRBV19	TGTGCCAGTAGTATTCTAGCGGGAACCGGAAGAGATACGCAGTATTTT	CASSILAGTGRDTQYF
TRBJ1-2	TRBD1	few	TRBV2	TGTGCCAGCAGTGGAGTAGCGACAGGGCAGAACTATGGCTACACCTTC	CASSGVATGQNYGYTF
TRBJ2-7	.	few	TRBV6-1	TGTGCCAGCAGGTTTGCAGCGGACCAGCACGAGCAGTACTTC	CASRFAADQHEQYF
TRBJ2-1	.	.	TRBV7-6	TGTGCCAGCAGCTTAAGTCGGGGCGGGAATTACAATGAGCAGTTCTTC	CASSLSRGGNYNEQFF
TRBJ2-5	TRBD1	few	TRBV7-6	TGTGCCAGCAGCTTCGACGGACAGGAGAAAGAGACCCAGTACTTC	CASSFDGQEKETQYF
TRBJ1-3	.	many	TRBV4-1	TGCGCCAGCAGCCCGGACGAACAGGTGTTCACCATATATTTT	CASSPDEQVFTIYF
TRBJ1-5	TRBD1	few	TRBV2	TGTGCCACAAAAAAGGACAGGGCCTTAAGCAATCAGCCCCAGCATTTT	CATKKDRALSNQPQHF
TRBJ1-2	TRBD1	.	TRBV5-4	TGTGCCAGCAGCATGGACAGGGTATCAGCTGGCTACACCTTC	CASSMDRVSAGYTF
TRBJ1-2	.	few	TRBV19	TGTGCCAGTACCACCCAGCCTTCGGGTGGCTACACCTTC	CASTTQPSGGYTF
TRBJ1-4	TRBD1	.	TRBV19	TGTGCCAGTAGTATTAGGAGACAGGGGGAAAAACTGTTTTTT	CASSIRRQGEKLFF
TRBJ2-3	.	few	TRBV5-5	TGTGCCAGCAGCTCCGGTACAGGGAGCACAGATACGCAGTATTTT	CASSSGTGSTDTQYF
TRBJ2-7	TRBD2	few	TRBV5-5	TGTGCCAGCAGCTATCTAGCGGGAGGCCCTCAATTCGAGCAGTACTTC	CASSYLAGGPQFEQYF
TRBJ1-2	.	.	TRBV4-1	TGCGCCAGCAGCCAAGACAGGGCGGATTATGGCTACACCTTC	CASSQDRADYGYTF
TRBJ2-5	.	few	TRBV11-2	TGTGCCAGCAGCCCCTCGCAGGGGGAGACCCAGTACTTC	CASSPSQGETQYF
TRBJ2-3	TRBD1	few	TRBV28	TGTGCCAGCACCCTCGAGGGGACAGCTAGGCGAGATACGCAGTATTTT	CASTLEGTARRDTQYF
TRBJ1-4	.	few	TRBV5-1	TGCGCCAGCAGCTTGGGGGGAGCAACTAATGAAAAACTGTTTTTT	CASSLGGATNEKLFF
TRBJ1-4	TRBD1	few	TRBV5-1	TGCGCCAGCAGCACCGGGACAGGGCGGGAAAAACTGTTTTTT	CASSTGTGREKLFF
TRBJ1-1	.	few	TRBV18	TGTGCCAGCTCATTCTCCCTCTCGGGCACTGAAGCTTTCTTT	CASSFSLSGTEAFF
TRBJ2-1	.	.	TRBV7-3	TGTGCCAGCAGCTTAGTGCCCACCCGGAGTTCCTACAATGAGCAGTTCTTC	CASSLVPTRSSYNEQFF
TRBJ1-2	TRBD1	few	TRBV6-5	TGTGCCAGCAGGGGACAGTACTATGGCTACACCTTC	CASRGQYYGYTF
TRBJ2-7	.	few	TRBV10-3	TGTGCCATCAGTGACCCAGGGGTCTCGAGGCAGTACTTC	CAISDPGVSRQYF
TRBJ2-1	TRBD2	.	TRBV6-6	TGTGCCAGCAGTTACACGGCGGGAGGGGATGGTGAGCAGTTCTTC	CASSYTAGGDGEQFF
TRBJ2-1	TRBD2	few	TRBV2	TGTGCCAGCAGTGGGGGGACTAGCCATCGCCCCTACAATGAGCAGTTCTTC	CASSGGTSHRPYNEQFF
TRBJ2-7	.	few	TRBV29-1	TGCAGCGCTTGGTACGGCGAGCAGTACTTC	CSAWYGEQYF
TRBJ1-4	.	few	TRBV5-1	TGCGCCAGCAGCTTTGGCAGTTCTAATGAAAAACTGTTTTTT	CASSFGSSNEKLFF
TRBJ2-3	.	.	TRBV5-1	TGCGCCAGCAGCTTAGGGCGGGGTTACACAGATACGCAGTATTTT	CASSLGRGYTDTQYF
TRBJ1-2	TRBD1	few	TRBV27	TGTGCCAGCAGTTCAGGACAGGGGGCCAACTATTCAGGCTACACCTTC	CASSSGQGANYSGYTF
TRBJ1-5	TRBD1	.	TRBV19	TGTGCCAGTAGTATTCCGTCCGGGACAGGGGGGCAGCCCCAGCATTTT	CASSIPSGTGGQPQHF
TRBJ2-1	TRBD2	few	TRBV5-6	TGTGCCAGCAGGGCGGGGGGTACTAACAATGAGCAGTTCTTC	CASRAGGTNNEQFF
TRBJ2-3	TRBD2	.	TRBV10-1	TGCGCCAGCAGTGAGGGACTAGCGGGGGGCCCTATGGCAGATACGCAGTATTTT	CASSEGLAGGPMADTQYF
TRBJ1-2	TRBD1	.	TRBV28	TGTGCCAGCCAGGGCGAAGGGACAGCAAAAGTCTATGGCTACACCTTC	CASQGEGTAKVYGYTF